This T cell receptor beta chain stems from a study of blood T cell repertoires in COVID-19. On the study more broadly: T cells, B-cell-depleted T cells, or PBMCs supplied cDNA or gDNA.

Authors' methods: Estimates of nucleated cell counts were drawn from the amplification of reference gene primers. Generated by immunoSEQ multiplex PCR, the TCRdb table keeps only in-frame clones and is missing some. V and J calls plus clone size are reproduced from that table; the DNA served to infer D and trimming. This repertoire shows roughly 200,000 clones, around 80% found once; its top ten account for roughly 9.4%. The CDR3 totals 13 residues. Trimming left V 5 bases short and J 7 bases short, with 14 bases between. This TCR derives from a man aged 35 to 55 with active or convalescent COVID-19. Sequenced sample: peripheral blood. The chain has TRBV12-3 or TRBV12-4 and TRBJ1-2, with D tentatively TRBD1 (6 bases). The CDR3 loop reads CASSPGEGVGYTF. The DNA of the CDR3 is TGTGCCAGCAGTCCGGGCGAGGGGGTTGGCTACACCTTC.